The 7 T cell receptor beta chains in this list originate from one sample, sequenced in a study of blood T cell repertoires in COVID-19. The table came from immunoSEQ multiplex PCR; TCRdb's copy has only in-frame clones and leaves some out. This sample yields around 200,000 clones, of which 86% are seen a single time; approximately 5.9% belongs to the top ten. The sample taken for sequencing was peripheral blood. The receptors originated from an elderly man with acute or convalescent COVID-19.

Points on this clone: Other DNA sequences from this sample encode an identical CDR3 as well. CDR3 protein: CASRGQGNQPQHF. The CDR3 DNA sequence: TGTGCCAGCAGGGGACAGGGCAATCAGCCCCAGCATTTT. The chain employs TRBV25-1 and TRBJ1-5; 8 bases match TRBD1. V gave up 6 bases and J gave up 2 bases; unmatched junction bases: 0. Germline V gives CDR1 MGHDK, CDR2 SYGVNS. The CDR3 runs 13 residues.

The chain joins TRBV12-3 or TRBV12-4 to TRBJ2-7; 7 nucleotides agree with TRBD1. The CDR3 spans 13 residues. V trimming: 1 base; J trimming: 6 bases; junction bases outside the gene matches: 3. This CDR3 reads CASSLGDSSEQYV. For the CDR3, the DNA is TGTGCCAGCAGTTTAGGGGACAGCTCCGAGCAGTACGTC.

This chain joins TRBV5-4 and TRBJ2-2; D may be TRBD2 (5 bases). The CDR3 runs to 16 residues. The V end lost 0 bases, the J end lost 3 bases, and 12 bases lay between the germline ends. CDR1 and CDR2 (germline): SGHNT, YYREEE (reference sequence). CDR3 region: CASSLVPGRDTGELFF. The CDR3 coding sequence is TGTGCCAGCAGCTTGGTCCCGGGAAGAGACACCGGGGAGCTGTTTTTT.

This clone came up a few times. The chain couples TRBV6-5 to TRBJ1-2; unclear D gene. Trimming took 2 bases from V and 4 from J, leaving 11 bases between them. Germline lookup yields CDR1 MNHEY and CDR2 SVGAGI. The CDR3 is 14 residues long. The CDR3, as DNA: TGTGCCAGCAGTTACGCAGGTGTTAGCTATGGCTACACCTTC. Protein sequence: CASSYAGVSYGYTF.

The chain recombines TRBV6-2 or TRBV6-3 with TRBJ2-5; the D gene is possibly TRBD1 (6 bases). Germline CDR1 reads MNHEY; CDR2 reads SVGEGT. This CDR3 has 15 amino acids. The V and J ends lost 1 base and 5 bases respectively, with 14 bases between them. DNA of the CDR3: TGTGCCAGCAGTTACTTCGGCCCCACAGGGGAGACCCAGTACTTC. Its translation: CASSYFGPTGETQYF.

The chain employs TRBV7-2 and TRBJ1-1; 7 nucleotides line up with TRBD1. Germline V gene data show CDR1 as SGHTA and CDR2 as FQGNSA. V shed 5 bases, J shed 1 base, and the junction held 10 bases outside the gene matches. This CDR3 region has 16 residues. The CDR3 loop reads CASSHNRGMGNTEAFF. CDR3 bases: TGTGCCAGCAGCCACAACAGGGGCATGGGGAACACTGAAGCTTTCTTT.

The chain employs TRBV11-3 and TRBJ2-2, with a tentative D call TRBD1 (6 bases). Germline V gene lookup returns CDR1 SGHNT and CDR2 YENEEA. CDR3 size: 14 residues. The germline V and J ends were trimmed by 0 bases and 7 bases, with 9 bases remaining between them. The CDR3 DNA is TGTGCCAGCAGCTTAGAGAGGGGGATCGGGGAGCTGTTTTTT. It is translated as CASSLERGIGELFF.